Each of the 24 T cell receptor beta chains below was sequenced from the same sample in a study of blood T cell repertoires in COVID-19. Here immunoSEQ multiplex PCR was the method, and the copy in TCRdb shows in-frame clones only, minus some. The data show about 210,000 clones, around 84% seen once. The sample consisted of peripheral blood. These TCRs come from a woman older than 75 with acute or convalescent COVID-19.

The chain employs TRBV30 and TRBJ2-2; perhaps TRBD1 as D (6 bases). The CDR3 covers 15 residues. CDR1 is GTSNPN and CDR2 is SVGIG in the germline V gene (reference sequence). V was trimmed by 3 bases and J by 7 bases, leaving 18 bases between them. The CDR3 here is CAWSAHTTGSGELFF. The CDR3 coding sequence is TGTGCCTGGAGCGCTCATACCACAGGGAGCGGGGAGCTGTTTTTT.

This sequence joins TRBV28 and TRBJ1-5; TRBD1 agrees at 7 bases. Trimming cost V 7 bases and J 7 bases; bases outside gene matches: 7. The germline V gene has CDR1 MDHEN and CDR2 SYDVKM. The CDR3 length is 13 residues. The DNA of the CDR3 is TGTGCCAGCACCCTGACAGGGCCCCAGCCCCAGCATTTT. Translating it yields CASTLTGPQPQHF.

The rearrangement links TRBV29-1 to TRBJ1-1, with 8 positions matching TRBD1. Trimming at V came to 4 bases and at J to 10 bases, leaving 17 bases not matched to a gene. This CDR3 comprises 15 residues. Germline V gives CDR1 SQVTM, CDR2 ANQGSEA. CDR3 DNA: TGCAGCGTTGCTCCTGCAATCAGGGGGCAGCAGGTAGCTTTCTTT. This codes for CSVAPAIRGQQVAFF.

The chain carries TRBV6-5 and TRBJ2-2; TRBD1 agrees at 7 bases. CDR3 length equals 13 residues. Germline CDR1 is MNHEY and CDR2 is SVGAGI. V was pared by 7 bases and J by 5 bases, with 4 bases of the junction left unmatched. CDR3 coding DNA: TGTGCCAGCATTAAACAGGGGACCGGGGAGCTGTTTTTT. Its protein is CASIKQGTGELFF.

This clone has ten or more counts. The chain carries TRBV27 and TRBJ1-4; possibly TRBD1 for D (5 bases). The CDR3 length is 14 residues. The germline V gene has CDR1 MNHEY and CDR2 SMNVEV (reference sequence). Trimming took 6 bases from V and 7 from J, leaving 15 bases between them. The CDR3 sequence: CASRASGWSEKLFF. Written as DNA, the CDR3 is TGTGCCAGCAGGGCCTCAGGGTGGAGTGAAAAACTGTTTTTT. Combining the CDR3 with reference TRBV27 and TRBJ1-4 gives the whole variable domain EAQVTQNPRYLITVTGKKLTVTCSQNMNHEYMSWYRQDPGLGLRQIYYSMNVEVTDKGDVPEGYKVSRKEKRNFPLILESPSPNQTSLYFCASRASGWSEKLFFGSGTQLSVL.

With regard to this clone: The sample contains more than one DNA sequence encoding this CDR3. V usage is TRBV11-2 and J usage is TRBJ2-7, with 14 bases identical to TRBD2. This CDR3 spans 15 amino acids. The germline CDR1 and CDR2 sequences are SGHAT and FQNNGV. J lost 3 bases, V lost 5 bases, and 3 bases had no gene match. CDR3 bases: TGTGCCAGCAGCCTGGGACTAGCGGGAGTCTACGAGCAGTACTTC. It codes for CASSLGLAGVYEQYF.

The gene calls are TRBV4-3 and TRBJ1-6; D is perhaps TRBD1 (6 bases). Germline V gives CDR1 LGHNA, CDR2 YSLEER. The V and J ends lost 4 bases and 7 bases respectively, with 20 bases between them. This CDR3 contains 17 residues. In DNA form, the CDR3 reads TGCGCCAGCAGCCCCAACAGGGAACAGGTCGAGAATTCACCCCTCCACTTT. Its translation is CASSPNREQVENSPLHF.

The V and J genes are TRBV10-2 and TRBJ2-3; 11 bases agree with TRBD2. The CDR3 loop spans 17 amino acids. Per the germline V gene, CDR1 is WSHSY and CDR2 is SAAADI. Trimming at V came to 1 base and at J to 5 bases, leaving 8 bases not matched to a gene. The CDR3 DNA reads as TGCGCCAGCAGTGAGTGGGGGACTAGCGGATTGGAAGATACGCAGTATTTT. It codes for CASSEWGTSGLEDTQYF.

This chain links TRBV19 with TRBJ2-7, with a weak D call TRBD1 (5 bases). The CDR3 is 15 residues long. Germline CDR1 and CDR2: LNHDA and SQIVND (reference sequence). Trimming took 3 bases from V and 3 from J, leaving 15 bases between them. The CDR3 protein is CASSMKDMDNYEQYF. The CDR3 DNA reads as TGTGCCAGTAGTATGAAGGACATGGACAACTACGAGCAGTACTTC. The full variable domain, rest sourced from reference TRBV19 and TRBJ2-7, is DGGITQSPKYLFRKEGQNVTLSCEQNLNHDAMYWYRQDPGQGLRLIYYSQIVNDFQKGDIAEGYSVSREKKESFPLTVTSAQKNPTAFYLCASSMKDMDNYEQYFGPGTRLTVT.

The DNA for the CDR3 is TGTGCCAGCAGGACTCCGGGACAGGGGAATTCACCCCTCCACTTT. It is translated as CASRTPGQGNSPLHF. The chain recombines TRBV28 with TRBJ1-6; 10 bases are shared with TRBD1. The germline gives CDR1 MDHEN, CDR2 SYDVKM. This CDR3 comprises 15 residues. V was pared by 6 bases and J by 7 bases, with 6 bases of the junction left unmatched.

The genes are TRBV19 and TRBJ2-5; D call uncertain. The CDR3 loop spans 12 amino acids. Germline V gene lookup returns CDR1 LNHDA and CDR2 SQIVND (reference sequence). Deletions cut 3 bases from V and 5 bases from J, with 7 bases between. In DNA, the CDR3 is TGTGCCAGTAGTATCTTACGGGAGACCCAGTACTTC. Its translation is CASSILRETQYF.

The rearrangement links TRBV7-2 to TRBJ2-1; 9 bases are shared with TRBD2. Germline V lookup: CDR1 SGHTA, CDR2 FQGNSA. The CDR3 has 16 amino acids. V was pared by 3 bases and J by 7 bases, with 10 bases of the junction left unmatched. The CDR3 sequence: CASSLGGSGSRNEQFF. CDR3 DNA: TGTGCCAGCAGCTTGGGCGGTAGCGGGAGCAGAAATGAGCAGTTCTTC.

The J gene is TRBJ1-2, the V gene TRBV9; tentatively, D is TRBD1 (6 bases). This CDR3 region has 14 residues. The germline V gene encodes CDR1 SGDLS and CDR2 YYNGEE. Between the trimmed V and J ends, which lost 4 bases and 3 bases, there was a span of 13 bases. The CDR3 coding sequence is TGTGCCAGCAGCTCTCAGGGGATTCACTATGGCTACACCTTC. Amino acid sequence: CASSSQGIHYGYTF.

V gene TRBV27 combines with J gene TRBJ2-7; 11 bases line up with TRBD1. The germline V gene has CDR1 MNHEY and CDR2 SMNVEV (reference sequence). The junction had 2 bases not matched to a gene; V was cut back by 5 bases and J by 2 bases. The CDR3 extends over 14 amino acids. The CDR3 sequence: CASSAGQGAYEQYF. CDR3 nucleotide sequence: TGTGCCAGCAGTGCGGGACAGGGGGCCTACGAGCAGTACTTC.

V is TRBV19 and J is TRBJ1-1; 7 nucleotides align to TRBD1. Trimming at V came to 5 bases and at J to 13 bases, leaving 13 bases not matched to a gene. The CDR3 runs 13 residues. Germline CDR1 is LNHDA and CDR2 is SQIVND (reference sequence). CDR3 coding DNA: TGTGCCAGTAGTGTCCCAACAGGGGCCAAGGTTTTCTTT. Encoded protein: CASSVPTGAKVFF.

The gene calls are TRBV7-3 and TRBJ2-3; 11 bases are a match to TRBD2. Germline V gives CDR1 SGHTA, CDR2 FQGTGA. The V gene end was trimmed by 2 bases and the J gene end by 4 bases; junction bases not matched to a gene: 5. The CDR3 loop spans 16 amino acids. Written as DNA, the CDR3 is TGTGCCAGCAGCTTATTGGTAGCGGGAGGGCCAGATACGCAGTATTTT. Its protein product is CASSLLVAGGPDTQYF. Full variable domain (rest looked up from reference TRBV7-3 and TRBJ2-3): GAGVSQTPSNKVTEKGKYVELRCDPISGHTALYWYRQSLGQGPEFLIYFQGTGAADDSGLPNDRFFAVRPEGSVSTLKIQRTERGDSAVYLCASSLLVAGGPDTQYFGPGTRLTVL.

The rearrangement links TRBV5-1 to TRBJ2-7; 9 nucleotides match TRBD1. After removal of 0 bases from V and 4 bases from J, the junction contained 5 bases not matched to a gene. CDR1 SGHRS and CDR2 YFSETQ come from the germline V gene. CDR3 length equals 15 residues. CDR3 sequence: CASSLGTGDIYEQYF. DNA for the CDR3: TGCGCCAGCAGCTTGGGGACAGGGGACATTTACGAGCAGTACTTC.

V and J are TRBV7-9 and TRBJ2-1, with 8 bases matching TRBD2. V shed 4 bases and J 8 bases; nucleotides not matched to a gene: 10. The CDR3 loop spans 15 amino acids. Germline lookup yields CDR1 SEHNR and CDR2 FQNEAQ (reference sequence). The chain's CDR3 is CASSSGRGGFDEQFF. In DNA, the CDR3 is TGTGCCAGCAGCTCTGGCCGGGGGGGTTTCGATGAGCAGTTCTTC.

The chain employs TRBV29-1 and TRBJ2-7; 9 bases match TRBD1. J was trimmed by 1 base and V by 3 bases; bases with no gene match: 4. There are 14 residues in the CDR3. Germline V gene data show CDR1 as SQVTM and CDR2 as ANQGSEA. DNA of the CDR3: TGCAGCGTTGAGGGGACAGGGTTTTCCTACGAGCAGTACTTC. Its translation is CSVEGTGFSYEQYF.

V is TRBV19 and J is TRBJ1-2; 9 bases map to TRBD1. Per germline, CDR1 LNHDA and CDR2 SQIVND (reference sequence). The CDR3 contains 14 residues. V dropped 4 bases and J dropped 2; count of bases not matched to a gene: 2. The CDR3 loop reads CASSRDRVNYGYTF. For the CDR3, the DNA is TGTGCCAGTAGTAGGGACAGGGTGAACTATGGCTACACCTTC.

This rearrangement joins TRBV7-2 to TRBJ1-5; possible D gene TRBD1, 5 bases. The length of the CDR3 is 15 residues. V shed 1 base and J shed 2 bases, with 9 bases lying between them. Germline V lookup: CDR1 SGHTA, CDR2 FQGNSA. CDR3 in DNA: TGTGCCAGCAGCTTAGTCAGGGCGGGCAATCAGCCCCAGCATTTT. It specifies CASSLVRAGNQPQHF.

The J gene is TRBJ2-7, the V gene TRBV7-2, with 11 bases fitting TRBD2. Trimming removed 5 bases from V and 3 bases from J; junction bases left unmatched: 12. CDR3 size: 17 residues. Germline CDR1 and CDR2: SGHTA and FQGNSA. In DNA, the CDR3 is TGTGCCAGCAGCCCGTACCTTAGCGGGAGGGCCCACTACGAGCAGTACTTC. Its protein product is CASSPYLSGRAHYEQYF.

The V gene is TRBV4-3, the J gene TRBJ2-7; TRBD1 might be the D (6 bases). Trimming removed 3 bases from V and 4 bases from J, with 13 bases in between. CDR1 LGHNA and CDR2 YSLEER come from the germline V gene. The CDR3 extends over 14 amino acids. The CDR3 loop is CASSQLTGPYEQYF. The CDR3 DNA follows: TGCGCCAGCAGCCAGTTGACAGGACCTTACGAGCAGTACTTC.

This clone came up once. This chain uses TRBV2 with TRBJ2-4; 9 bases align to TRBD2. CDR3 size: 14 residues. The V gene's germline CDR1 is SNHLY and CDR2 FYNNEI. J was trimmed by 6 bases and V by 2 bases; bases with no gene match: 2. The CDR3 loop reads CASSETSGLNIQYF. The CDR3 bases are TGTGCCAGCAGTGAAACTAGCGGGCTAAACATTCAGTACTTC.